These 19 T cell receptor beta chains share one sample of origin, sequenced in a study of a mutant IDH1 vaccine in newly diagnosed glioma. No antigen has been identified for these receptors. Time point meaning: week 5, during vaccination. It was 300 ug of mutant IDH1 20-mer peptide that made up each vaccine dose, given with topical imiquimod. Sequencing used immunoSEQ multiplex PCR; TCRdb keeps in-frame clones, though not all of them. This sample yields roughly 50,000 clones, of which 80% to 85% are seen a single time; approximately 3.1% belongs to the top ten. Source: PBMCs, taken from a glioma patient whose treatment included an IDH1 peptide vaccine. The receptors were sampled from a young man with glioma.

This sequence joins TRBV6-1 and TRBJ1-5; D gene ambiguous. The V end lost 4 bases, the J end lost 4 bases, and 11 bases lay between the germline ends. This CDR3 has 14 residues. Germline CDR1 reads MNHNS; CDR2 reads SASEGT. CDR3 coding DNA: TGTGCCAGCAGTGTCCGGACGGTGAATCAGCCCCAGCATTTT. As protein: CASSVRTVNQPQHF.

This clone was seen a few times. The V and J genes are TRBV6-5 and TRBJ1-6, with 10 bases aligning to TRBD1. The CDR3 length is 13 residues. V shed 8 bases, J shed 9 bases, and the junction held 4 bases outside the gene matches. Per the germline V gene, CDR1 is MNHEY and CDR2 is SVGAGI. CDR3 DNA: TGTGCCAGCGGGGACAGGGGAAGTTCACCCCTCCACTTT. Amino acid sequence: CASGDRGSSPLHF.

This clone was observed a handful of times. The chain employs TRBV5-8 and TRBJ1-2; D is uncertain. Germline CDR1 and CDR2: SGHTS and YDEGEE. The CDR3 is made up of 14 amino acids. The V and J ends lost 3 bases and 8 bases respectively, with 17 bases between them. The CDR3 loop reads CASSWSDQFRGYTF. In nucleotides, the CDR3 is TGTGCCAGCAGCTGGTCCGACCAATTCAGGGGCTACACCTTC.

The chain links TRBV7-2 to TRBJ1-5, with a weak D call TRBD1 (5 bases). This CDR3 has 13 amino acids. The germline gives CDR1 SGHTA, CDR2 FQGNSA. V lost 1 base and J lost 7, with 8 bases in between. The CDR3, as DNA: TGTGCCAGCAGCTTAGAGGGGAAACAGCCCCAGCATTTT. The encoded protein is CASSLEGKQPQHF.

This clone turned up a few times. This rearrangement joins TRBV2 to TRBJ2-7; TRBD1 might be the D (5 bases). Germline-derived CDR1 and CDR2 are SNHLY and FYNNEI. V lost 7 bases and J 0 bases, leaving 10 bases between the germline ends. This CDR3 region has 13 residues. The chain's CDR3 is CASTLTDSYEQYF. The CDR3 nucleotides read TGTGCCAGCACTTTGACAGACTCCTACGAGCAGTACTTC.

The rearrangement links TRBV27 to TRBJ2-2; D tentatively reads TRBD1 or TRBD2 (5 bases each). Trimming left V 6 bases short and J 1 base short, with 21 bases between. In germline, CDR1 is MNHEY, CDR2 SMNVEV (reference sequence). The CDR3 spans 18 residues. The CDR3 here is CASRPGPITWRNTGELFF. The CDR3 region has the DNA TGTGCCAGCAGACCGGGACCCATCACTTGGAGGAACACCGGGGAGCTGTTTTTT.

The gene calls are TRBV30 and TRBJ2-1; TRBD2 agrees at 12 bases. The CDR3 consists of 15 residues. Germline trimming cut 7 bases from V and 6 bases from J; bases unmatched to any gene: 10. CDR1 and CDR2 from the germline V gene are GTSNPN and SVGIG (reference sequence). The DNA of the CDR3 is TGTGCCTTCCCCGTCTGGACTAGCGGGGCCAATGAGCAGTTCTTC. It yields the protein CAFPVWTSGANEQFF.

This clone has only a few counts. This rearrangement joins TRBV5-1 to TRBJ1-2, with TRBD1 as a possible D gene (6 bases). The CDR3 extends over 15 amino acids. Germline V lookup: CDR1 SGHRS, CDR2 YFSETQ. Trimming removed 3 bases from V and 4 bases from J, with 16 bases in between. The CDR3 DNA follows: TGCGCCAGCAGCTCCTATCGCAGGGGTACCTATGGCTACACCTTC. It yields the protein CASSSYRRGTYGYTF.

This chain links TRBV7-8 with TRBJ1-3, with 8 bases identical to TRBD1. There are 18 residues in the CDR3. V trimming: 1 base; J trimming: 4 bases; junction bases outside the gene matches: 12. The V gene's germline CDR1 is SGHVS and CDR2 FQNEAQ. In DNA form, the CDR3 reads TGTGCCAGCAGCTTAGTCAACAGGGGGAGCGATCTCGGAAACACCATATATTTT. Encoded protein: CASSLVNRGSDLGNTIYF.

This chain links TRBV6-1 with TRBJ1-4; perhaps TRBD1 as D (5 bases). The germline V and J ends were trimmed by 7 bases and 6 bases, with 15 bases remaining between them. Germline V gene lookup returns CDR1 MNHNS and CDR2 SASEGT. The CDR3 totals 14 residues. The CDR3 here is CASTTGPTYEKLFF. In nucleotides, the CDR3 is TGTGCCAGCACTACGGGACCGACGTATGAAAAACTGTTTTTT.

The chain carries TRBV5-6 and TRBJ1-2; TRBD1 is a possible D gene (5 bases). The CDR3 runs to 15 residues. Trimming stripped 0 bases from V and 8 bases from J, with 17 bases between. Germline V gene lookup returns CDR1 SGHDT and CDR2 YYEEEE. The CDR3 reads CASSLGGRMLGGYTF. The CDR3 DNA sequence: TGTGCCAGCAGCTTGGGGGGCCGGATGTTGGGAGGCTACACCTTC.

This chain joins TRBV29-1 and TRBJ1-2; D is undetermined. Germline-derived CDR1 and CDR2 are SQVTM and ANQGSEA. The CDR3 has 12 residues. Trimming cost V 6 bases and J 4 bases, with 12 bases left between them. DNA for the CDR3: TGCAGCGTCGAGGTATACTCCTATGGCTACACCTTC. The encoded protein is CSVEVYSYGYTF.

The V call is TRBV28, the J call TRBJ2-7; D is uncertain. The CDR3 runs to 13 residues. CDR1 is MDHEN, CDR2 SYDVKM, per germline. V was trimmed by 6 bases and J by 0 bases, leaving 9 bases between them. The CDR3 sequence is CASSQLFSYEQYF. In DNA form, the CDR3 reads TGTGCCAGCAGCCAACTTTTCTCCTACGAGCAGTACTTC.

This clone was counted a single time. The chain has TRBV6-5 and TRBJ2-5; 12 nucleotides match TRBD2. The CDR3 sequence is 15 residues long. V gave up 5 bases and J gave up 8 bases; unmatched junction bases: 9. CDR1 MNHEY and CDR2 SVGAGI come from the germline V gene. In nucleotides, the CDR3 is TGTGCCAGCAGTCCGACTAGCGGGGGCTGGGGAACCCAGTACTTC. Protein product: CASSPTSGGWGTQYF.

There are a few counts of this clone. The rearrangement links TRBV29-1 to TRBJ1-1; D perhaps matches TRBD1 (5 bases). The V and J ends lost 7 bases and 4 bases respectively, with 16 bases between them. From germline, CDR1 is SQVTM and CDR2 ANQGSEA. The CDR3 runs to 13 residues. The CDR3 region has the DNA TGCAGCGGTCTTAAGGGGTTGGGCACTGAAGCTTTCTTT. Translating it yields CSGLKGLGTEAFF.

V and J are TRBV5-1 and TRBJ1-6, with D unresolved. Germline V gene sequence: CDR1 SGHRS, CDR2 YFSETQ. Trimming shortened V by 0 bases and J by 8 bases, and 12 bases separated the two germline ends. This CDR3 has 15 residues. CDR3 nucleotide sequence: TGCGCCAGCAGCTTGGGAGGGCGGAGAGATTCACCCCTCCACTTT. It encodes CASSLGGRRDSPLHF.

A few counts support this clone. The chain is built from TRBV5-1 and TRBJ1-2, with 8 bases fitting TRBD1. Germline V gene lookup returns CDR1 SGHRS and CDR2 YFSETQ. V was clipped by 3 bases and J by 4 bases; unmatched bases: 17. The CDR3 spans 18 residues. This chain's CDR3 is CASSSERYQTGVGYGYTF. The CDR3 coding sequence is TGCGCCAGCAGCTCTGAGCGGTATCAGACAGGGGTTGGCTATGGCTACACCTTC.

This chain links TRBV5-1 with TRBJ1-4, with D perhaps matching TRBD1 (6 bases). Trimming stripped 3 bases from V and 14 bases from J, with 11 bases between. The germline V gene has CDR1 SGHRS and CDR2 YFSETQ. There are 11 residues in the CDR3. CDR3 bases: TGCGCCAGCAGCTCCGGACAGACCCTGTTTTTT. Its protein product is CASSSGQTLFF.

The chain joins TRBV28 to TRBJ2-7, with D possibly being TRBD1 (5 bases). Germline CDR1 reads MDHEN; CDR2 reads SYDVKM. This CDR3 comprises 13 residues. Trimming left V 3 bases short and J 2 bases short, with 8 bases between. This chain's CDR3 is CASSFPTAYEQYF. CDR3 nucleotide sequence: TGTGCCAGCAGTTTCCCGACAGCCTACGAGCAGTACTTC. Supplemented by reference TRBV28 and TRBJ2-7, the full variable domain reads DVKVTQSSRYLVKRTGEKVFLECVQDMDHENMFWYRQDPGLGLRLIYFSYDVKMKEKGDIPEGYSVSREKKERFSLILESASTNQTSMYLCASSFPTAYEQYFGPGTRLTVT.